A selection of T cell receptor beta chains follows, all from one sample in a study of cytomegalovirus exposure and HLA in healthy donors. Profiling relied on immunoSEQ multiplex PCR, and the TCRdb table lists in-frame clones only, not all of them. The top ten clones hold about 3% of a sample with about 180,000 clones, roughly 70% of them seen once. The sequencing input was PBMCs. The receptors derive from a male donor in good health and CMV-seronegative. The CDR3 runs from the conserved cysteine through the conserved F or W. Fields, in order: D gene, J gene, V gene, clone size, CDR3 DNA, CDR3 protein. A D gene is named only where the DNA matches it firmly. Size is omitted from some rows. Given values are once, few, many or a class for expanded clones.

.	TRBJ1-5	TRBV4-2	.	TGTGCCAGCAGCCAAGTAGGCAATCAGCCCCAGCATTTT	CASSQVGNQPQHF
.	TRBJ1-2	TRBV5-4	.	TGTGCCAGCAGCATACCCGGGCCTCAGGGGGGCTACACCTTC	CASSIPGPQGGYTF
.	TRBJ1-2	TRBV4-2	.	TGTGCCAGCAGCCAAGACGGCTATGGCTACACCTTC	CASSQDGYGYTF
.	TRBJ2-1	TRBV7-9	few	TGTGCCAGCAGCTTATGGCGGGGACGCTCCTACAATGAGCAGTTCTTC	CASSLWRGRSYNEQFF
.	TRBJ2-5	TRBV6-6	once	TGTGCCAGCAGTTACTCGGTTTCATCGGCCCCGGGGACCCAGTACTTC	CASSYSVSSAPGTQYF
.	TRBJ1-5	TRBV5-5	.	TGTGCCAGCAGCTTGGCTCAGGGAGGTCAGCCCCAGCATTTT	CASSLAQGGQPQHF
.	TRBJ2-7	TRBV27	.	TGTGCCAGCACCCGAAGGGGGAGTTACGAGCAGTACTTC	CASTRRGSYEQYF
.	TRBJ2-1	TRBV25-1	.	TGTGCCAGCAGTGCGGTGCCGGCGGGCTTGTTCTTC	CASSAVPAGLFF
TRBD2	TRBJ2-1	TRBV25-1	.	TGTGCCAGCAACCTGGCGGGGCGGGAGGGCCTTTACAATGAGCAGTTCTTC	CASNLAGREGLYNEQFF
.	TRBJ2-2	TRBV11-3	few	TGTGCCAGCAGCTTCGGGGGAAGCACCGGGGAGCTGTTTTTT	CASSFGGSTGELFF
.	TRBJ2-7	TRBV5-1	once	TGCGCCAGCAGCTTGATGCGAGGGGGTGGCGAGCAGTACTTC	CASSLMRGGGEQYF
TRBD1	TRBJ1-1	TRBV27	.	TGTGCCAGCAGTTTTGGCGGGGGACAGGGTGAAGCTTTCTTT	CASSFGGGQGEAFF
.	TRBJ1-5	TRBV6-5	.	TGTGCCAGCAGTCTCACGCCGGACAGTCATCAGCCCCAGCATTTT	CASSLTPDSHQPQHF
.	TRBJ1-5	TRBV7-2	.	TGTGCCAGCAGCTTAGCGGGGGGGCCTGGCAATCAGCCCCAGCATTTT	CASSLAGGPGNQPQHF
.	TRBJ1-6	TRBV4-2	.	TGTGCCAGCAGACCGGTGGATAATTCACCCCTCCACTTT	CASRPVDNSPLHF
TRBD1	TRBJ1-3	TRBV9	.	TGTGCCAGCAGCATCCAGGGGGCCTCTGGAAACACCATATATTTT	CASSIQGASGNTIYF
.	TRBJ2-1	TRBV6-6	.	TGTGCCAGCAGTTACGATACGCGGCAGTTCTTC	CASSYDTRQFF
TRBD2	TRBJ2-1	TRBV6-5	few	TGTGCCAGCAGGGCGGGACTAGCTATCAATGAGCAGTTCTTC	CASRAGLAINEQFF
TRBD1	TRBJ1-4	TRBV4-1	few	TGCGCCAGCAGCCTCACCACCGGGACAGGGGACGGAAGTGAAAAACTGTTTTTT	CASSLTTGTGDGSEKLFF